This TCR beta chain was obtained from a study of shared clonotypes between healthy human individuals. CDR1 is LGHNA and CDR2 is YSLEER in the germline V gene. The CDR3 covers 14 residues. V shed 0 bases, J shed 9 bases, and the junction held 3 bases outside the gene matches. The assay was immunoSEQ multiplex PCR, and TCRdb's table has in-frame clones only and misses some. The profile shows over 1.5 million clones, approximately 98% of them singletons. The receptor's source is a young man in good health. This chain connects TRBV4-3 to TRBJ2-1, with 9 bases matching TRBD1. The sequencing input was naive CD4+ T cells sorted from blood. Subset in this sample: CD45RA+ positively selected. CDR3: CASSQEGQGGEQFF. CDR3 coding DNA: TGCGCCAGCAGCCAAGAGGGACAGGGAGGTGAGCAGTTCTTC.